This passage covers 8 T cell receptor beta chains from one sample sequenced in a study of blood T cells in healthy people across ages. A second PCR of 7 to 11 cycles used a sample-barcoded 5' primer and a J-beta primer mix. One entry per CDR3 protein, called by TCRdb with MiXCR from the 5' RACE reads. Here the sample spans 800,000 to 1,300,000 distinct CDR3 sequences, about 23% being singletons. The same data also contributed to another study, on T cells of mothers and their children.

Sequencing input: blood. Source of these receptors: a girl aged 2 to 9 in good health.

The CDR3 DNA reads as TGTGCCACAAAGGGGGTTGAAGCCGACATTCAGTACTTC. Residues: CATKGVEADIQYF. V gene TRBV24-1 combines with J gene TRBJ2-4; TRBD1 is a possible D gene (6 bases). Germline loops: CDR1 KGHDR, CDR2 SFDVKD. The V end lost 10 bases, the J end lost 8 bases, and 17 bases lay between the germline ends. The CDR3 totals 13 residues.

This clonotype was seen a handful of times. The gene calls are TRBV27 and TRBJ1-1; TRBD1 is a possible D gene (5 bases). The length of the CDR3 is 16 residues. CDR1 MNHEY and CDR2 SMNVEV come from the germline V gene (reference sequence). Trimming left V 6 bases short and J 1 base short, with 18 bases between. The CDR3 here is CASSPGLRSGNTEAFF. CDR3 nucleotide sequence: TGTGCCAGCAGCCCAGGGTTGAGGAGCGGGAACACTGAAGCTTTCTTT.

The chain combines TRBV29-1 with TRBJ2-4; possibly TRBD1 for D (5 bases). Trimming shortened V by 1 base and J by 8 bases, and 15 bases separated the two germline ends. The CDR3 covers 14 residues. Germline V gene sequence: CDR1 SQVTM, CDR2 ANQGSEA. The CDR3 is CSVEALGLQDIQYF. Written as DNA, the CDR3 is TGCAGCGTTGAAGCCTTGGGGTTACAGGACATTCAGTACTTC.

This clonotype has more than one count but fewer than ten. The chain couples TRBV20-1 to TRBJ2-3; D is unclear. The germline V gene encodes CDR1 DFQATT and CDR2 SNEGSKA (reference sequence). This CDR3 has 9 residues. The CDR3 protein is CSSTDTQYF. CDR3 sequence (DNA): TGCAGCTCCACAGATACGCAGTATTTT.

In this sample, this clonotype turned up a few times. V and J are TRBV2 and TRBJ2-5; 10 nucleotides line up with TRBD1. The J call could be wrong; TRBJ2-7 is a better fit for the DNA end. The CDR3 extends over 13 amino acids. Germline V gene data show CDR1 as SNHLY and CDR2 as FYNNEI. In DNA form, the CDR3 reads TGTGCCAGCACCGCAGGGACAGGGGACGAGCAGTACTTC. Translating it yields CASTAGTGDEQYF.

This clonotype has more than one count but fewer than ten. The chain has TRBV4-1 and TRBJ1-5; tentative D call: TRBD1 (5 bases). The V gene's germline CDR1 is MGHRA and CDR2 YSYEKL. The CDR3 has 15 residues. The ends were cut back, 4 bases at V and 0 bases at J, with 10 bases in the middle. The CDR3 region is CASSPTVSSNQPQHF. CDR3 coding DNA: TGCGCCAGCAGCCCGACAGTAAGTAGCAATCAGCCCCAGCATTTT.

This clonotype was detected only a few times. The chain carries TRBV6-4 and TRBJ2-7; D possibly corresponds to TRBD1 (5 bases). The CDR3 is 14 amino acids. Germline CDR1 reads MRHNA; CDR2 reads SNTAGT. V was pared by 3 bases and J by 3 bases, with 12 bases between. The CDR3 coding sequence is TGTGCCAGCAGTGATGACAGAAAAGGCTACGAGCAGTACTTC. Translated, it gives CASSDDRKGYEQYF.

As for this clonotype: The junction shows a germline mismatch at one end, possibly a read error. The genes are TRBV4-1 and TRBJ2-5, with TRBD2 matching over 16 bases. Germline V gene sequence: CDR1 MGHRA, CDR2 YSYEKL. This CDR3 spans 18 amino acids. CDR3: CASSHPGTSGGGGETKYF. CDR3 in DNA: TGCGCCAGCAGCCATCCCGGGACTAGCGGGGGGGGAGGAGAGACCAAGTACTTC.